A selection of T cell receptor beta chains follows, all from one sample in a study of blood T cell repertoires in COVID-19. Sequencing used immunoSEQ multiplex PCR; TCRdb keeps in-frame clones, though not all of them. The data contain 200,000 to 250,000 clones, about 90% of them singletons. Sequenced: PBMCs or T cells enriched from blood (not recorded which). The receptors shown here come from a young woman who had been exposed to COVID-19. The CDR3 runs from the conserved cysteine through the conserved F or W. D genes are given only for firm matches. Clone size appears in some rows only: once, few, many, or a class for an expanded clone.

TRBV2	.	TRBD1	13	TRBJ2-2	CASNRQGTGELFF	TGTGCCAGCAATCGACAGGGGACCGGGGAGCTGTTTTTT
TRBV2	.	.	13	TRBJ2-7	CASALAMSYEQYF	TGTGCCAGCGCGCTAGCCATGTCCTACGAGCAGTACTTC
TRBV7-9	.	TRBD2	16	TRBJ2-3	CASSLIVAGALDTQYF	TGTGCCAGCAGCTTAATCGTGGCGGGAGCGTTAGATACGCAGTATTTT
TRBV5-4	.	TRBD1	16	TRBJ1-1	CASSPRRTGMNTEAFF	TGTGCCAGCAGCCCTCGGCGGACAGGGATGAACACTGAAGCTTTCTTT
TRBV28	.	TRBD2	15	TRBJ2-2	CASRLSGRVTGELFF	TGTGCCAGCAGACTTAGCGGGAGAGTAACCGGGGAGCTGTTTTTT
TRBV11-2	once	.	14	TRBJ2-5	CASSLVLAEETQYF	TGTGCCAGCAGCTTAGTATTAGCGGAAGAGACCCAGTACTTC
TRBV5-6	once	.	15	TRBJ1-5	CASSLGGGSNQPQHF	TGTGCCAGCAGCTTGGGTGGAGGGAGCAATCAGCCCCAGCATTTT
TRBV18	.	.	13	TRBJ1-1	CASSPDPGSEAFF	TGTGCCAGCTCACCAGACCCAGGTTCTGAAGCTTTCTTT
TRBV2	.	.	14	TRBJ1-1	CASMLAGRDTEAFF	TGTGCCAGCATGTTGGCAGGGAGGGACACTGAAGCTTTCTTT
TRBV19	.	TRBD2	19	TRBJ2-4	CASSPGTSGRADAKNIQYF	TGTGCCAGTAGTCCCGGGACTAGCGGGAGGGCCGATGCCAAAAACATTCAGTACTTC
TRBV29-1	.	.	11	TRBJ1-1	CSVVRDTEAFF	TGCAGCGTTGTCCGGGACACTGAAGCTTTCTTT
TRBV11-2	few	.	15	TRBJ1-3	CASSLTGSSGNTIYF	TGTGCCAGCAGCTTAACAGGGAGCTCTGGAAACACCATATATTTT
TRBV2	.	TRBD1	13	TRBJ1-1	CASTLTGDSEAFF	TGTGCCAGCACCCTGACAGGGGATTCTGAAGCTTTCTTT
TRBV29-1	.	.	12	TRBJ1-2	CSVDQGPYGYTF	TGCAGCGTTGATCAGGGGCCTTATGGCTACACCTTC
TRBV4-1	.	.	16	TRBJ1-5	CASSQGAGRGRQPQHF	TGCGCCAGCAGCCAAGGTGCGGGCAGGGGACGTCAGCCCCAGCATTTT
TRBV27	few	.	16	TRBJ2-7	CASSAGKPKNSYEQYF	TGTGCCAGCAGTGCAGGAAAGCCTAAGAATTCCTACGAGCAGTACTTC
TRBV30	.	.	12	TRBJ1-1	CAWVDRNTEAFF	TGTGCCTGGGTTGACAGGAACACTGAAGCTTTCTTT
TRBV27	.	TRBD2	17	TRBJ2-3	CASSLRTTSGYSNTQYF	TGTGCCAGCAGTTTACGGACCACTAGCGGATATAGTAATACGCAGTATTTT
TRBV5-1	.	TRBD2	14	TRBJ2-7	CASSSSGMLDEQYF	TGCGCCAGCAGCTCTAGCGGGATGCTTGACGAGCAGTACTTC
TRBV5-6	.	.	13	TRBJ2-3	CASSIGSTDTQYF	TGTGCCAGCAGCATCGGGAGCACAGATACGCAGTATTTT
TRBV2	.	TRBD1	15	TRBJ1-2	CASSEDRGTVRGYTF	TGTGCCAGCAGTGAGGACAGGGGAACCGTCAGGGGCTACACCTTC
TRBV15	.	.	15	TRBJ2-1	CATSRPEDRGYEQFF	TGTGCCACCAGCAGACCCGAAGATAGAGGCTATGAGCAGTTCTTC
TRBV4-1	.	TRBD1	15	TRBJ2-7	CASSHSRTGSYEQYF	TGCGCCAGCAGCCATTCTAGGACAGGATCTTACGAGCAGTACTTC
TRBV3-1/TRBV3-2	.	.	16	TRBJ1-1	CASSQVQDRSYTEAFF	TGTGCCAGCAGCCAAGTACAAGACAGGAGCTACACTGAAGCTTTCTTT
TRBV28	.	.	14	TRBJ1-2	CASSLPRTVRGYTF	TGTGCCAGCAGTTTACCCCGGACAGTTCGTGGCTACACCTTC
TRBV30	.	TRBD2	14	TRBJ2-1	CACSGTSKEDEQFF	TGTGCCTGCTCCGGGACTAGCAAGGAGGATGAGCAGTTCTTC
TRBV6-1	many	TRBD1	20	TRBJ1-5	CASSEVVGYGGGHSNQPQHF	TGTGCCAGCAGTGAAGTTGTCGGGTACGGAGGGGGCCATAGCAATCAGCCCCAGCATTTT
TRBV28	.	TRBD1	16	TRBJ2-7	CASSHYGQGGLVEQYF	TGTGCCAGCAGCCACTACGGACAGGGGGGCCTTGTAGAGCAGTACTTC
TRBV28	.	.	16	TRBJ1-3	CASRVHTGFSGNTIYF	TGTGCCAGCAGAGTCCATACAGGGTTCTCTGGAAACACCATATATTTT
TRBV6-5	.	TRBD2	15	TRBJ2-3	CASSSIAGGPNTQYF	TGTGCCAGCAGTTCAATAGCGGGAGGGCCGAATACGCAGTATTTT
TRBV28	.	TRBD2	13	TRBJ2-7	CASSFGGNYEQYF	TGTGCCAGCAGTTTCGGGGGGAACTACGAGCAGTACTTC
TRBV6-5	.	TRBD2	16	TRBJ2-5	CASSYSASGRQETQYF	TGTGCCAGCAGTTACTCAGCTAGCGGGAGGCAAGAGACCCAGTACTTC
TRBV4-2	.	TRBD2	16	TRBJ2-1	CASSPAGTSGSSEQFF	TGTGCCAGCAGCCCAGCCGGGACTAGCGGGAGTAGTGAGCAGTTCTTC
TRBV6-5	.	.	13	TRBJ1-1	CASRGTWFTEAFF	TGTGCCAGCAGGGGGACATGGTTCACTGAAGCTTTCTTT
TRBV10-3	.	.	13	TRBJ1-5	CAISEDPAGAQHF	TGTGCCATCAGTGAGGACCCCGCGGGGGCCCAGCATTTT
TRBV30	.	.	11	TRBJ2-1	CAWTGGNEQFF	TGTGCCTGGACCGGGGGCAATGAGCAGTTCTTC
TRBV5-4	once	TRBD1	15	TRBJ1-1	CASSSDRGRNTEAFF	TGTGCCAGCAGCTCTGACAGGGGGCGGAACACTGAAGCTTTCTTT
TRBV30	.	TRBD1	16	TRBJ1-3	CAWSVPGQPSGNTIYF	TGTGCCTGGAGTGTACCGGGACAGCCCTCTGGAAACACCATATATTTT
TRBV30	.	.	13	TRBJ1-5	CAWSRYSNQPQHF	TGTGCCTGGAGTCGGTATAGCAATCAGCCCCAGCATTTT
TRBV5-1	.	.	15	TRBJ1-1	CASSLAMGAYTEAFF	TGCGCCAGCAGCTTGGCGATGGGGGCGTACACTGAAGCTTTCTTT
TRBV28	.	.	14	TRBJ2-2	CASSFLTNTGELFF	TGTGCCAGCAGTTTCCTGACAAACACCGGGGAGCTGTTTTTT
TRBV19	.	TRBD1	12	TRBJ2-7	CASSDRGYEQYF	TGTGCCAGTAGTGACAGGGGTTACGAGCAGTACTTC
TRBV28	.	TRBD2	16	TRBJ2-1	CASSLRAGFVYNEQFF	TGTGCCAGCAGTTTACGAGCGGGATTTGTATACAATGAGCAGTTCTTC
TRBV29-1	.	.	12	TRBJ2-5	CSVSGRGETQYF	TGCAGCGTTTCAGGGAGGGGGGAGACCCAGTACTTC
TRBV7-9	few	TRBD1	14	TRBJ1-2	CASSLGTVSYGYTF	TGTGCCAGCAGCTTGGGGACAGTTAGCTATGGCTACACCTTC
TRBV30	.	.	13	TRBJ1-2	CAWSPLSSYGYTF	TGTGCCTGGAGTCCCCTTAGTAGCTATGGCTACACCTTC
TRBV18	.	TRBD1	15	TRBJ2-7	CASSLGQGAYYEQYF	TGTGCCAGCTCACTCGGACAGGGCGCCTACTACGAGCAGTACTTC
TRBV28	.	TRBD2	14	TRBJ2-1	CASSDPAGAREQFF	TGTGCCAGCAGTGACCCAGCGGGAGCTCGGGAGCAGTTCTTC
TRBV9	.	TRBD1	16	TRBJ1-1	CASSPRQGEGYTEAFF	TGTGCCAGCAGCCCCCGACAGGGGGAAGGTTACACTGAAGCTTTCTTT
TRBV5-1	.	TRBD2	15	TRBJ2-1	CASSLGVRGDNEQFF	TGCGCCAGCAGCTTGGGTGTGCGGGGGGACAATGAGCAGTTCTTC
TRBV19	.	.	14	TRBJ2-7	CASSLAGRSYEQYF	TGTGCCAGTAGTTTGGCAGGGAGGTCCTACGAGCAGTACTTC
TRBV19	.	.	12	TRBJ1-6	CAREGIHSPLHF	TGTGCCAGGGAGGGGATACATTCACCCCTCCACTTT
TRBV6-5	.	.	14	TRBJ1-4	CASSYSLIGEKLFF	TGTGCCAGCAGTTACTCCCTAATCGGGGAAAAACTGTTTTTT
TRBV19	.	.	16	TRBJ2-1	CASRTLTALTKDEQFF	TGTGCCAGTAGGACTTTGACAGCGCTAACCAAGGATGAGCAGTTCTTC
TRBV11-1	.	TRBD1	15	TRBJ1-2	CASSVGTGATYGYTF	TGTGCCAGCAGCGTCGGGACAGGGGCCACCTATGGCTACACCTTC
TRBV6-5	.	TRBD2	15	TRBJ2-1	CATSNGLAGDNEQFF	TGTGCCACCTCAAACGGACTAGCGGGAGATAATGAGCAGTTCTTC
TRBV19	.	TRBD1	15	TRBJ1-2	CASSIVGTVWYGYTF	TGTGCCAGTAGTATAGTTGGGACAGTGTGGTATGGCTACACCTTC